The 29 T cell receptor beta chains below were found in one sample sequenced in a study of blood T cell repertoires in COVID-19. Profiled with immunoSEQ multiplex PCR; TCRdb holds only in-frame clones, not every one. The sample consists of some 170,000 clones, about 80% of them appearing once. The sample was peripheral blood. All receptors derive from a woman in her seventies with acute or convalescent COVID-19.

The chain joins TRBV7-6 to TRBJ2-2; weak D call: TRBD1 (7 bases). The CDR3 loop spans 15 amino acids. From germline, CDR1 is SGHVS and CDR2 FNYEAQ. V lost 2 bases and J lost 4, with 11 bases in between. CDR3 DNA: TGTGCCAGCAGCTTACGGGGGACAGCCACCGGGGAGCTGTTTTTT. Its protein is CASSLRGTATGELFF.

This clone was found a few times. The chain recombines TRBV15 with TRBJ2-7; a possible D gene is TRBD2 (6 bases). This CDR3 is 15 amino acids long. V shed 0 bases and J shed 6 bases, with 15 bases lying between them. Germline CDR1 and CDR2: LNHNV and YYDKDF (reference sequence). CDR3 amino acids: CATSRDTGDSSEQYF. In DNA, the CDR3 is TGTGCCACCAGCAGAGATACGGGAGACAGTTCCGAGCAGTACTTC. The whole variable domain, remainder taken from reference TRBV15 and TRBJ2-7, is DAMVIQNPRYQVTQFGKPVTLSCSQTLNHNVMYWYQQKSSQAPKLLFHYYDKDFNNEADTPDNFQSRRPNTSFCFLDIRSPGLGDTAMYLCATSRDTGDSSEQYFGPGTRLTVT.

The V and J genes are TRBV4-1 and TRBJ2-7; TRBD2 matches 9 bases. The V gene's germline CDR1 is MGHRA and CDR2 YSYEKL. V shed 3 bases and J 2 bases; nucleotides not matched to a gene: 8. This CDR3 contains 16 residues. The CDR3 loop reads CASSHVGLAPPYEQYF. The DNA of the CDR3 is TGCGCCAGCAGCCATGTCGGACTAGCGCCACCCTACGAGCAGTACTTC.

This chain uses TRBV9 with TRBJ1-1; weak D call: TRBD1 (6 bases). CDR1 and CDR2 (germline): SGDLS, YYNGEE. The CDR3 is 16 amino acids. V was cut by 3 bases and J by 4 bases, with 19 bases left in between. The CDR3 DNA reads TGTGCCAGCAGCGCGTCAATCACAGGGACGGGCACTGAAGCTTTCTTT. Its translation: CASSASITGTGTEAFF.

This chain connects TRBV7-9 to TRBJ2-1, with 8 positions matching TRBD2. This CDR3 has 16 amino acids. Germline V gives CDR1 SEHNR, CDR2 FQNEAQ (reference sequence). J gave up 7 bases and V 4 bases, and 12 bases lay outside the gene matches. This CDR3 reads CASSSSRLAGQNEQFF. CDR3 nucleotide sequence: TGTGCCAGCAGCTCCTCCCGGCTAGCGGGTCAGAATGAGCAGTTCTTC.

This clone was observed a handful of times. The chain employs TRBV2 and TRBJ1-5; D gene ambiguous. V was shortened by 4 bases and J by 3 bases, with 10 bases between the two germline ends. From germline, CDR1 is SNHLY and CDR2 FYNNEI. The CDR3 length is 14 residues. CDR3 loop: CASSAEDYNQPQHF. DNA of the CDR3: TGTGCCAGCAGTGCGGAGGACTACAATCAGCCCCAGCATTTT. Drawing the rest from reference TRBV2 and TRBJ1-5, the complete variable domain is EPEVTQTPSHQVTQMGQEVILRCVPISNHLYFYWYRQILGQKVEFLVSFYNNEISEKSEIFDDQFSVERPDGSNFTLKIRSTKLEDSAMYFCASSAEDYNQPQHFGDGTRLSIL.

This chain uses TRBV25-1 with TRBJ2-7; TRBD2 matches at 7 bases. Germline V gene lookup returns CDR1 MGHDK and CDR2 SYGVNS. This CDR3 has 13 residues. V dropped 6 bases and J dropped 4; count of bases not matched to a gene: 6. CDR3 sequence: CASRPSGSYEQYF. Here the CDR3 DNA reads TGTGCCAGCAGACCTAGCGGATCTTACGAGCAGTACTTC.

This chain uses TRBV7-3 with TRBJ2-3, with no clear D. The CDR3 length is 13 residues. The V end was cut by 2 bases, the J end by 0 bases, with 3 bases between. CDR1 is SGHTA and CDR2 is FQGTGA in the germline V gene. For the CDR3, the DNA is TGTGCCAGCAGCTTACAGAGCACAGATACGCAGTATTTT. This sequence encodes CASSLQSTDTQYF.

This rearrangement joins TRBV19 to TRBJ2-2; perhaps TRBD1 as D (7 bases). Trimming left V 7 bases short and J 7 bases short, with 31 bases between. The CDR3 has 19 amino acids. Germline V lookup: CDR1 LNHDA, CDR2 SQIVND (reference sequence). The CDR3 bases are TGTGCCAGTACCGCTGCCAGGGGGGCTCCCTTAAGAGGGATCGGGGAGCTGTTTTTT. Translating it yields CASTAARGAPLRGIGELFF.

This chain joins TRBV12-5 and TRBJ1-4, with unresolved D. Trimming took off 5 bases at V and 5 bases at J, with 15 bases between the two ends. The CDR3 runs 15 residues. Germline CDR1 reads LGHNT; CDR2 reads FRNRAP. The chain's CDR3 is CASGLSRWRNEKLFF. The DNA of the CDR3 is TGTGCTAGTGGTCTTTCACGATGGAGAAATGAAAAACTGTTTTTT.

This rearrangement joins TRBV25-1 to TRBJ1-1; 10 bases agree with TRBD1. CDR3 length: 15 residues. Germline loops: CDR1 MGHDK, CDR2 SYGVNS. The V and J ends lost 4 bases and 7 bases, in that order; junction bases with no gene match: 9. The CDR3 sequence: CASSVWGQGRLEAFF. DNA for the CDR3: TGTGCCAGCAGTGTATGGGGACAGGGGCGACTTGAAGCTTTCTTT.

This rearrangement joins TRBV12-3 or TRBV12-4 to TRBJ1-1, with D perhaps TRBD1 (5 bases). This CDR3 spans 12 amino acids. V was cut by 3 bases and J by 8 bases, with 10 bases left in between. Here the CDR3 DNA reads TGTGCCAGCAGTTTTGCGGGGCTGGAAGCTTTCTTT. This codes for CASSFAGLEAFF.

Notes on this clone: A junction boundary mismatches the germline segment, possibly from a read error. This rearrangement joins TRBV2 to TRBJ2-3; 13 bases match TRBD2. CDR1 and CDR2 from the germline V gene are SNHLY and FYNNEI. This CDR3 has 12 residues. The CDR3 is CASSSGLAGVLF. The DNA for the CDR3 is TGTGCCAGCAGTTCAGGACTAGCGGGAGTTCTCTTT.

This clone was counted a single time. The chain combines TRBV2 with TRBJ1-2, with D unresolved. The CDR3 spans 13 residues. From germline, CDR1 is SNHLY and CDR2 FYNNEI. The germline V and J ends were trimmed by 2 bases and 7 bases, with 11 bases remaining between them. The CDR3 DNA follows: TGTGCCAGCAGTGAAAACATCAACCGTGGCTACACCTTC. Translated, it gives CASSENINRGYTF.

This clone occurred a few times. The genes are TRBV30 and TRBJ2-1; D might be TRBD2 (5 bases). The length of the CDR3 is 15 residues. Trimming shortened V by 2 bases and J by 1 base, and 12 bases separated the two germline ends. The germline CDR1 and CDR2 sequences are GTSNPN and SVGIG (reference sequence). DNA of the CDR3: TGTGCCTGGAGTCACGGGCGCGGGTCCTACAATGAGCAGTTCTTC. The encoded protein is CAWSHGRGSYNEQFF.

This clone was seen only a few times. The rearrangement uses TRBV7-9 and TRBJ1-6, with 8 positions matching TRBD1. CDR3 length equals 16 residues. The V gene end was trimmed by 4 bases and the J gene end by 7 bases; junction bases not matched to a gene: 9. Per germline, CDR1 SEHNR and CDR2 FQNEAQ (reference sequence). This CDR3 reads CASSSIGQGLNSPLHF. DNA of the CDR3: TGTGCCAGCAGCTCTATCGGACAGGGACTAAATTCACCCCTCCACTTT. Combining the CDR3 with reference TRBV7-9 and TRBJ1-6 gives the whole variable domain DTGVSQNPRHKITKRGQNVTFRCDPISEHNRLYWYRQTLGQGPEFLTYFQNEAQLEKSRLLSDRFSAERPKGSFSTLEIQRTEQGDSAMYLCASSSIGQGLNSPLHFGNGTRLTVT.

This clone was seen a handful of times. The chain joins TRBV19 to TRBJ2-7; 11 positions match TRBD1. The CDR3 is 13 amino acids. V shed 7 bases and J 7 bases; nucleotides not matched to a gene: 6. Looked up from germline, CDR1 is LNHDA and CDR2 is SQIVND (reference sequence). The CDR3 DNA reads TGTGCCAGTAAGGGACAGGGGGTCGGGGAGCAGTACTTC. This translates into CASKGQGVGEQYF.

The V gene is TRBV18, the J gene TRBJ1-1; TRBD1 aligns across 10 bases. V shed 4 bases, J shed 0 bases, and the junction held 5 bases outside the gene matches. This CDR3 comprises 16 residues. CDR1 is KGHSH, CDR2 LQKENI, per germline. DNA of the CDR3: TGTGCCAGCTCACTCCGACAGGGGGCTTTGAACACTGAAGCTTTCTTT. Translating it yields CASSLRQGALNTEAFF.

V is TRBV1 and J is TRBJ2-6; the D call TRBD2 from the table was never checked on the DNA. TRBV1 is a recognized pseudogene. The CDR3 loop spans 17 amino acids. CDR3 coding DNA: TGCACCAGCAGGGCCGGGACTAGACGACCTGGGGCCAACGTCCTGACTTTC. Protein sequence: CTSRAGTRRPGANVLTF.

The genes are TRBV19 and TRBJ1-5; 7 bases line up with TRBD1. The V and J ends lost 5 bases and 4 bases, in that order; junction bases with no gene match: 2. From germline, CDR1 is LNHDA and CDR2 SQIVND (reference sequence). The CDR3 consists of 13 residues. The CDR3 DNA is TGTGCCAGTAGTCTACAGGGGAATCAGCCCCAGCATTTT. This gives the protein CASSLQGNQPQHF.

The chain employs TRBV3-1 (or the pseudogene TRBV3-2) and TRBJ2-7; 7 nucleotides match TRBD2. Germline CDR1 reads LGHDT; CDR2 reads YNNKEL (reference sequence). The CDR3 totals 16 residues. J lost 4 bases, V lost 0 bases, and 9 bases had no gene match. DNA of the CDR3: TGTGCCAGCAGCCAAGATCTGCCCGGGGGGAGGTACGAGCAGTACTTC. Protein sequence: CASSQDLPGGRYEQYF.

The V gene is TRBV19, the J gene TRBJ1-5, with D tentatively TRBD1 (5 bases). CDR1 is LNHDA and CDR2 is SQIVND in the germline V gene (reference sequence). Trimming took off 9 bases at V and 5 bases at J, with 23 bases between the two ends. CDR3 length: 16 amino acids. The CDR3 reads CASKPLGAGLDQPQHF. CDR3 DNA: TGTGCCAGCAAGCCTCTAGGGGCAGGGTTGGATCAGCCCCAGCATTTT.

The V call is TRBV10-2, the J call TRBJ2-5; D remains unclear. The CDR3 length is 13 residues. V gave up 2 bases and J gave up 2 bases, with 6 bases separating them. The germline gives CDR1 WSHSY, CDR2 SAAADI. The CDR3 reads CASSEAAQETQYF. CDR3 coding DNA: TGCGCCAGCAGTGAGGCGGCGCAAGAGACCCAGTACTTC.

This clone appeared a single time. V is TRBV30 and J is TRBJ2-3, with 7 bases matching TRBD2. The V and J ends lost 2 bases and 4 bases, in that order; junction bases with no gene match: 9. Germline V gene data show CDR1 as GTSNPN and CDR2 as SVGIG (reference sequence). This CDR3 has 15 residues. The DNA for the CDR3 is TGTGCCTGGAGTCTGGGGAGGGCCGCCCCAGATACGCAGTATTTT. Protein product: CAWSLGRAAPDTQYF. The full variable domain, with the rest looked up from reference TRBV30 and TRBJ2-3, is SQTIHQWPATLVQPVGSPLSLECTVEGTSNPNLYWYRQAAGRGLQLLFYSVGIGQISSEVPQNLSASRPQDRQFILSSKKLLLSDSGFYLCAWSLGRAAPDTQYFGPGTRLTVL.

This clone came up a few times. The chain has TRBV19 and TRBJ1-5, with TRBD1 as a possible D gene (6 bases). The CDR3 contains 16 residues. Germline assignment: CDR1 LNHDA and CDR2 SQIVND (reference sequence). V dropped 3 bases and J dropped 1 base, with 13 bases sitting between them. CDR3 coding DNA: TGTGCCAGTAGTATCCCTACAGGGTTGAGCAATCAGCCCCAGCATTTT. Protein product: CASSIPTGLSNQPQHF.

This clone came up a few times. The V and J genes are TRBV14 and TRBJ2-2, with D uncertain. The ends were cut back, 4 bases at V and 1 base at J, with 16 bases in the middle. CDR1 is SGHDN and CDR2 is FVKESK in the germline V gene. The CDR3 extends over 17 amino acids. The CDR3 coding sequence is TGTGCCAGCAGCCCTATAGGTACTACATGGAACACCGGGGAGCTGTTTTTT. Amino acid sequence: CASSPIGTTWNTGELFF.

The chain is built from TRBV19 and TRBJ2-1; the match to TRBD2 covers 7 bases. V dropped 8 bases and J dropped 9; count of bases not matched to a gene: 10. The CDR3 spans 13 residues. Germline loops: CDR1 LNHDA, CDR2 SQIVND (reference sequence). The CDR3 DNA reads as TGTGCCAGTTCCGGCCGGGGACTATTTGAGCAGTTCTTC. Residues: CASSGRGLFEQFF.

In its sample, this clone was seen a few times. The V gene is TRBV24-1, the J gene TRBJ2-3, with TRBD2 matching 7 bases. Germline V gene lookup returns CDR1 KGHDR and CDR2 SFDVKD. The CDR3 loop spans 15 amino acids. J gave up 3 bases and V 5 bases, and 7 bases lay outside the gene matches. The CDR3, as DNA: TGTGCCACCAGTGGAATGAAGGGAGGGACAGATACGCAGTATTTT. Its translation: CATSGMKGGTDTQYF.

The chain is built from TRBV7-8 and TRBJ2-1; 11 nucleotides match TRBD2. The CDR3 is made up of 19 amino acids. Trimming at V came to 5 bases and at J to 4 bases, leaving 16 bases not matched to a gene. Germline loops: CDR1 SGHVS, CDR2 FQNEAQ. The CDR3: CASSPRPAIAGGSYNEQFF. DNA of the CDR3: TGTGCCAGCAGCCCGAGGCCCGCCATAGCGGGAGGGAGTTACAATGAGCAGTTCTTC.